This entry lists 22 T cell receptor beta chains sequenced from one sample in a study of blood T cell repertoires in COVID-19. TCRdb keeps only in-frame clones here, not all; method: immunoSEQ multiplex PCR. The sample holds 100,000 to 150,000 clones; around 86% are singletons and the top ten take over 25%. The specimen was peripheral blood. These receptors were taken from an elderly woman with acute or convalescent COVID-19.

V is TRBV28 and J is TRBJ1-2; possibly TRBD1 for D (5 bases). Trimming took 7 bases from V and 4 from J, leaving 16 bases between them. CDR1 MDHEN and CDR2 SYDVKM come from the germline V gene. The CDR3 has 14 amino acids. The CDR3 DNA sequence: TGTGCCAGCACCAATGGGGGGGTTCCCTATGGCTACACCTTC. It yields the protein CASTNGGVPYGYTF.

This chain uses TRBV24-1 with TRBJ1-5; no firm D call. This CDR3 comprises 16 residues. V was cut by 1 base and J by 0 bases, with 9 bases left in between. Germline-derived CDR1 and CDR2 are KGHDR and SFDVKD. CDR3 region: CATSDLSGNSNQPQHF. The CDR3 DNA is TGTGCCACCAGTGATTTATCGGGGAATAGCAATCAGCCCCAGCATTTT.

The chain combines TRBV18 with TRBJ2-7; D is undetermined. In germline, CDR1 is KGHSH, CDR2 LQKENI. Trimming stripped 0 bases from V and 3 bases from J, with 9 bases between. This CDR3 spans 14 amino acids. This chain's CDR3 is CASSPPGRNYEQYV. CDR3 DNA: TGTGCCAGCTCACCACCAGGCAGGAACTACGAGCAGTACGTC.

The genes are TRBV19 and TRBJ1-4; 9 bases agree with TRBD1. Germline trimming cut 2 bases from V and 7 bases from J; bases unmatched to any gene: 8. Germline CDR1 reads LNHDA; CDR2 reads SQIVND (reference sequence). The CDR3 extends over 16 amino acids. In nucleotides, the CDR3 is TGTGCCAGTAGTATACGGACCGGGACAGGGACTGAAAAACTGTTTTTT. Translated, it gives CASSIRTGTGTEKLFF.

This clone was picked up a small number of times. The rearrangement joins TRBV5-8 to TRBJ1-5, with 8 nucleotides matching TRBD1. Germline CDR1 and CDR2: SGHTS and YDEGEE. This CDR3 has 15 amino acids. Trimming cost V 4 bases and J 5 bases; bases outside gene matches: 8. The chain's CDR3 is CASSLRGRGHQPQHF. The CDR3, as DNA: TGTGCCAGCAGCCTGAGGGGCAGGGGGCATCAGCCCCAGCATTTT.

The chain combines TRBV10-3 with TRBJ2-1; 10 bases are shared with TRBD2. The CDR3 runs 13 residues. J lost 7 bases, V lost 8 bases, and 5 bases had no gene match. CDR1 is ENHRY, CDR2 SYGVKD, per germline. The CDR3 sequence is CAIGAGGRNEQFF. The DNA for the CDR3 is TGTGCCATCGGAGCGGGGGGGCGAAATGAGCAGTTCTTC.

The V and J genes are TRBV9 and TRBJ2-2; D call uncertain. The CDR3 length is 15 residues. V gave up 3 bases and J gave up 5 bases, with 14 bases separating them. From germline, CDR1 is SGDLS and CDR2 YYNGEE. CDR3 residues: CASSAGGGGTGELFF. CDR3 coding DNA: TGTGCCAGCAGCGCTGGTGGCGGTGGTACCGGGGAGCTGTTTTTT.

The J gene is TRBJ1-1, the V gene TRBV7-6; D not certain. The CDR3 has 15 amino acids. Per germline, CDR1 SGHVS and CDR2 FNYEAQ. V was cut by 5 bases and J by 5 bases, with 18 bases left in between. The CDR3 DNA reads as TGTGCCAGCAGCCCAAGTACGGAGGGCTGGACTGAAGCTTTCTTT. Its protein product is CASSPSTEGWTEAFF.

CDR3 bases: TGTGCCAGCAGCTTAAATCGGGACATCTTCTATGGCTACACCTTC. It translates to CASSLNRDIFYGYTF. The V and J genes are TRBV7-8 and TRBJ1-2; perhaps TRBD1 as D (6 bases). This CDR3 contains 15 residues. Germline CDR1 is SGHVS and CDR2 is FQNEAQ. V was clipped by 2 bases and J by 4 bases, with 14 bases between them.

The chain is built from TRBV7-2 and TRBJ2-7, with D unclear. Trimming removed 1 base from V and 3 bases from J, with 10 bases in between. This CDR3 is built from 14 residues. Germline V lookup: CDR1 SGHTA, CDR2 FQGNSA. The CDR3 nucleotides read TGTGCCAGCAGCTTAGGTGGAGCTGACTACGAGCAGTACTTC. This gives the protein CASSLGGADYEQYF. Combining the CDR3 with reference TRBV7-2 and TRBJ2-7 gives the whole variable domain GAGVSQSPSNKVTEKGKDVELRCDPISGHTALYWYRQSLGQGLEFLIYFQGNSAPDKSGLPSDRFSAERTGGSVSTLTIQRTQQEDSAVYLCASSLGGADYEQYFGPGTRLTVT.

The V and J genes are TRBV18 and TRBJ2-5; 9 nucleotides match TRBD1. The ends lost 3 bases at V and 2 bases at J; junction bases unmatched: 4. This CDR3 is built from 15 residues. Germline V gives CDR1 KGHSH, CDR2 LQKENI. CDR3 DNA sequence: TGTGCCAGCTCACCTTACGGACAGGGGCAAGAGACCCAGTACTTC. Encoded protein: CASSPYGQGQETQYF. Using reference TRBV18 and TRBJ2-5 for the parts outside the CDR3, the full variable domain is NAGVMQNPRHLVRRRGQEARLRCSPMKGHSHVYWYRQLPEEGLKFMVYLQKENIIDESGMPKERFSAEFPKEGPSILRIQQVVRGDSAAYFCASSPYGQGQETQYFGPGTRLLVL.

The chain is built from TRBV6-5 and TRBJ2-1; 12 bases map to TRBD2. J was trimmed by 7 bases and V by 8 bases; bases with no gene match: 9. Germline V gives CDR1 MNHEY, CDR2 SVGAGI. The CDR3 contains 15 residues. CDR3 sequence reads: CASRVRTSGANEQFF. In DNA, the CDR3 is TGTGCCAGCCGCGTCAGGACTAGCGGGGCAAATGAGCAGTTCTTC.

The chain recombines TRBV5-4 with TRBJ2-2; 8 nucleotides align to TRBD1. The CDR3 runs 16 residues. Germline lookup yields CDR1 SGHNT and CDR2 YYREEE (reference sequence). V trimming: 4 bases; J trimming: 1 base; junction bases outside the gene matches: 6. CDR3 sequence: CASSIKTGGNTGELFF. The CDR3 bases are TGTGCCAGCAGCATTAAAACAGGGGGGAACACCGGGGAGCTGTTTTTT.

This chain uses TRBV7-9 with TRBJ1-1, with TRBD1 as a possible D gene (6 bases). CDR1 is SEHNR and CDR2 is FQNEAQ in the germline V gene (reference sequence). Trimming removed 6 bases from V and 0 bases from J, with 23 bases in between. The CDR3 consists of 18 residues. This CDR3 reads CASSTDRHASFMNTEAFF. For the CDR3, the DNA is TGTGCCAGCAGTACCGACAGGCATGCCAGTTTCATGAACACTGAAGCTTTCTTT.

This sequence joins TRBV6-5 and TRBJ1-2; no clear D. V lost 0 bases and J 5 bases, leaving 13 bases between the germline ends. Germline V gives CDR1 MNHEY, CDR2 SVGAGI. CDR3 size: 15 residues. For the CDR3, the DNA is TGTGCCAGCAGTTACTCGGGGAGGAGCCCATATGGCTACACCTTC. It is translated as CASSYSGRSPYGYTF.

V and J are TRBV6-2 or TRBV6-3 and TRBJ1-1; 8 positions match TRBD1. This CDR3 is built from 13 residues. V dropped 6 bases and J dropped 4; count of bases not matched to a gene: 4. Per the germline V gene, CDR1 is MNHEY and CDR2 is SVGEGT. The CDR3: CASSTTGGTEAFF. The CDR3 region has the DNA TGTGCCAGCAGCACAACAGGGGGCACTGAAGCTTTCTTT.

The J gene is TRBJ2-2, the V gene TRBV27; TRBD1 might be the D (5 bases). V lost 6 bases and J lost 0, with 8 bases in between. CDR1 MNHEY and CDR2 SMNVEV come from the germline V gene (reference sequence). CDR3 length equals 14 residues. CDR3 loop: CASSRQPNTGELFF. The CDR3 bases are TGTGCCAGCAGCCGACAGCCGAACACCGGGGAGCTGTTTTTT.

The V gene is TRBV6-2 or TRBV6-3, the J gene TRBJ1-5; D is uncertain. The V gene lost 2 bases and the J gene lost 5 bases, with 10 bases spanning the gap. In germline, CDR1 is MNHEY, CDR2 SVGEGT. The CDR3 spans 14 residues. The CDR3 DNA is TGTGCCAGCAGTTACGCGTGGGCCGATCAGCCCCAGCATTTT. It codes for CASSYAWADQPQHF.

The gene calls are TRBV18 and TRBJ1-2; the match to TRBD1 covers 8 bases. The CDR3 spans 15 residues. Per the germline V gene, CDR1 is KGHSH and CDR2 is LQKENI. V trimming: 0 bases; J trimming: 7 bases; junction bases outside the gene matches: 7. CDR3 bases: TGTGCCAGCTCACCACCTAGTCAGGGGGCCGGTGGCTACACCTTC. It encodes CASSPPSQGAGGYTF.

The chain uses TRBV4-1 and TRBJ2-5; a weak D match, TRBD2 (5 bases). V lost 0 bases and J lost 5, with 10 bases in between. The CDR3 extends over 14 amino acids. Germline assignment: CDR1 MGHRA and CDR2 YSYEKL. This CDR3 is CASSQEEGRETQYF. CDR3 DNA sequence: TGCGCCAGCAGCCAAGAAGAGGGCCGGGAGACCCAGTACTTC.

This clone was detected only a few times. The chain couples TRBV7-2 to TRBJ1-1, with D perhaps matching TRBD1 (5 bases). This CDR3 contains 14 residues. Per the germline V gene, CDR1 is SGHTA and CDR2 is FQGNSA. Trimming removed 0 bases from V and 1 base from J, with 6 bases in between. The CDR3 DNA reads as TGTGCCAGCAGCTTAGCTAGGGGGAACACTGAAGCTTTCTTT. The encoded protein is CASSLARGNTEAFF.

V gene TRBV12-5 combines with J gene TRBJ1-1, with D possibly matching TRBD1 (5 bases). The CDR3 consists of 14 residues. From germline, CDR1 is LGHNT and CDR2 FRNRAP. V lost 4 bases, J lost 1 base, and 10 bases lay in between. The CDR3 DNA reads as TGTGCTAGTGGTTGGGGGGGTACGAACACTGAAGCTTTCTTT. Amino acids: CASGWGGTNTEAFF. Full variable domain (outside the CDR3, taken from reference TRBV12-5 and TRBJ1-1): DARVTQTPRHKVTEMGQEVTMRCQPILGHNTVFWYRQTMMQGLELLAYFRNRAPLDDSGMPKDRFSAEMPDATLATLKIQPSEPRDSAVYFCASGWGGTNTEAFFGQGTRLTVV.